A single sample gave rise to the 5 T cell receptor delta chains below, sequenced in a study of gamma-delta T cells after stem cell transplantation. TCRdb reprocessed the RT-PCR reads through CATT. The table records 1,100 or so delta-chain clones, about a sixth of them present only once. The sequenced sample was gamma-delta T cells. These receptor sequences come from a human donor. It is not recorded whose cells these are; they may come from a transplant donor.

This clone was picked up a small number of times. It differs at one base from a far larger clone, so likely a read error. This rearrangement joins TRDV2 to TRDJ1, with TRDD3 as a possible D gene (6 bases). Trimming took off 4 bases at V and 1 base at J, with 15 bases between the two ends. The CDR3 consists of 15 residues. The germline V gene encodes CDR1 GEAIGNYY and CDR2 EKD. CDR3: CACDRLGGSTDKLIF. CDR3 DNA: TGTGCCTGTGATCGCTTGGGGGGGAGCACCGATAAACTCATCTTT.

This clone occurred a few times. A far larger clone is off by one base, so a read error is likely. The chain has TRDV2 and TRDJ1; D is possibly TRDD3 (6 bases). Germline CDR1 reads GEAIGNYY; CDR2 reads EKD. The V gene lost 4 bases and the J gene lost 1 base, with 21 bases spanning the gap. The CDR3 is made up of 17 amino acids. In DNA form, the CDR3 reads TGTGCCTGTGAAGAGTTGGGGGTTCAGGGCAGCACCGATAAACTCATCTTT. Amino acid sequence: CACEELGVQGSTDKLIF.

Only a few counts were recorded for this clone. The protein that TCRdb holds for this DNA derives from a much larger clone and differs from the translated DNA at residue 7, which likely indicates a read error; the protein shown here is translated from the DNA. V and J are TRDV2 and TRDJ1, with D perhaps TRDD3 (6 bases). From germline, CDR1 is GEAIGNYY and CDR2 EKD. V lost 3 bases to trimming and J lost 0 bases, with 19 bases between them. The CDR3 is 17 amino acids. The DNA for the CDR3 is TGTGCCTGTGACCCAGTACGGGGGGACTCACACACCGATAAACTCATCTTT. This encodes CACDPVRGDSHTDKLIF.

The table lists this clone with a few counts. This likely reflects a read error, since a far larger clone is one base away. Other DNA sequences in this specimen translate into the identical CDR3. The gene calls are TRDV2 and TRDJ2; D assignment may be TRDD2 or TRDD3 (8 bases each). CDR3 size: 21 residues. Trimming pared 3 bases from V and 3 bases from J, leaving 31 bases between. The germline gives CDR1 GEAIGNYY, CDR2 EKD. CDR3 DNA: TGTGCCTGTGACCCTGCTTCCTACTCTACTGGGGATACCGCTCTGACAGCACAACTCTTCTTT. This encodes CACDPASYSTGDTALTAQLFF.

This clone was observed a few times. This chain uses TRDV2 with TRDJ3, with 12 bases aligning to TRDD3. Trimming removed 3 bases from V and 12 bases from J; junction bases left unmatched: 29. Germline CDR1 is GEAIGNYY and CDR2 is EKD. The CDR3 is 23 residues long. CDR3 sequence (DNA): TGTGCCTGTGACCCATTGAGTCCACTGGGGGATACTGAGGGCGAGGGTGTGGACCGACAGATGTTTTTC. Protein: CACDPLSPLGDTEGEGVDRQMFF.